This T cell receptor (beta chain) originates from a study of T cells in Graves' hyperthyroidism and ophthalmopathy. Study-level information: Peripheral blood was drawn at first diagnosis, prior to all treatment.

This clonotype appeared a few times. Germline assignment: CDR1 MNHNS and CDR2 SASEGT. The CDR3 length is 18 residues. Trimming removed 6 bases at V and 0 bases at J, with 18 bases between. It was considered stable Graves' hyperthyroidism when ophthalmopathy did not progress within 18 months. On the basis of clinical symptoms, serum thyroxine and TRAb, thyroid ultrasound and orbital computed tomography, diagnoses were made. The PBMCs had their origin in roughly 10 ml of fresh peripheral blood. The CDR3 regions of TCR beta were amplified from RNA transcripts. The HTBI primer set was used in a first-round RT-PCR of the TCR CDR3. TCRdb independently ran MiXCR on the multiplex PCR reads; one entry per CDR3 protein. The sample lists 550,000 to 600,000 distinct CDR3 sequences, approximately 15% occurring once.

The sequenced sample consisted of blood. This chain joins TRBV6-1 and TRBJ2-6; D possibly corresponds to TRBD1 (5 bases). This receptor was identified in a woman aged 18-29 years with Graves' hyperthyroidism. DNA of the CDR3: TGTGCCAGCAGACCGACAGTAATGTCACTCTCTGGGGCCAACGTCCTGACTTTC. Amino acids: CASRPTVMSLSGANVLTF.